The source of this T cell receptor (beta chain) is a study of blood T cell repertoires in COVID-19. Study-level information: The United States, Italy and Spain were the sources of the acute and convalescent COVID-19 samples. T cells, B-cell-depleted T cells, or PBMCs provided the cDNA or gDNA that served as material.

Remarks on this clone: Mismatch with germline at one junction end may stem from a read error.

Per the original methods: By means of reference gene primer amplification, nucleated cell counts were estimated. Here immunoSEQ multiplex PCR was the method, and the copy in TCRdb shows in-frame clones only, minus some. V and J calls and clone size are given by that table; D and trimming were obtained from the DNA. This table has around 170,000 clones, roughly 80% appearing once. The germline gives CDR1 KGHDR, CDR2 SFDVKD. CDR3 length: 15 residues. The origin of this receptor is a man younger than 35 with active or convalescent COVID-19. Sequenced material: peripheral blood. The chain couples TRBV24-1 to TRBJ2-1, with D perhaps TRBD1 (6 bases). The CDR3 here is CATSDSGTSSNEQFF. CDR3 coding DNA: TGTGCCACCAGTGATTCTGGGACATCCTCCAATGAGCAGTTCTTC.